This T cell receptor (beta chain) was recorded in a study of Graves' ophthalmopathy and Graves' hyperthyroidism (dated by TCRdb to 2016 to 2019). In terms of the full investigation: Stable hyperthyroidism was defined as no progression to ophthalmopathy within 18 months of follow-up. The study used TCR beta repertoire signatures to distinguish Graves' ophthalmopathy from Graves' hyperthyroidism and to predict progression to ophthalmopathy. In total, under 150 blood samples were TCR-sequenced: roughly 45 ophthalmopathy, roughly 80 hyperthyroidism and approximately 17 hyperthyroidism-to-ophthalmopathy patients. To explore V-J signatures that distinguish ophthalmopathy from hyperthyroidism, a discovery set of more than 90 patients was enrolled, made up of roughly 41 with ophthalmopathy and some 56 with stable hyperthyroidism. An independent validation cohort was composed of 18 hyperthyroidism patients and some 16 patients who later progressed from hyperthyroidism to ophthalmopathy. T-cell repertoires of thyroid tissue and blood were compared in several hyperthyroidism patients. Following sample collection, hyperthyroidism patients were given methimazole at a starting dose of 30 mg daily, and ophthalmopathy patients were given high-dose intravenous methylprednisolone.

General findings and caveats noted by the study authors: Sample size was not statistically predetermined, and group allocation was not concealed from the investigators. Among expanded thyroid clonotypes with frequency above 0.001, most also showed up in blood, which suggests that blood repertoires may reflect the thyroid immune response. In validation, the model predicted ophthalmopathy progression with about 64% sensitivity and roughly 72% specificity; 12 predicted patients were CT-confirmed with GO in a median of approximately 6.2 months. Ophthalmopathy was separated from stable hyperthyroidism by the 13-signature model with about 85% sensitivity and about 81% specificity in cross-validation and with 80%/75% in the test set.

This clonotype was counted only a few times. This clone's antigen is unknown. The record has no base qualities; no much larger clone is one base away. Trimming removed 6 bases from V and 8 bases from J; the gene matches leave 12 bases unexplained. The CDR3 runs 14 residues from the cysteine to the phenylalanine. Only the CDR3 DNA is retained, 42 bases long and in frame from the first base. In the germline V gene, CDR1 corresponds to LGHNT and CDR2 to FRNRAP. The hyperthyroidism patients were 18 to 65 years old and newly diagnosed, with a disease duration of less than 2 months. Patients were excluded if they had other autoimmune diseases, uncontrolled infections, pregnancy or lactation. Diagnosis was based on clinical symptoms, serum thyroxine, TRAb, thyroid ultrasound and orbital computed tomography. Trizol reagent was used to extract the total RNA, and its quality was then checked on an Agilent 2100 Bioanalyzer.

For repertoire sequencing, TCR beta CDR3 regions were amplified from RNA transcripts. The first round of RT-PCR was done with HTBI primers and the Qiagen OneStep RT-PCR kit, and was followed by a second round of multiplex PCR, then size selection and purification. Libraries were sequenced paired-end with 100 bp reads on an Illumina HiSeq2000. Regarding the original processing steps: Reads were processed with SOAPnuke, discarding reads with adapters, uncalled bases, mean Phred below 15, or no exact constant-primer or identifier match. COPE v1.2.5 was used to merge high-quality paired reads. Each unique nucleotide sequence was defined as a clonotype, and clonotypes were aligned to IMGT TRB V, D and J references with MiTCR v1.1. The analysis was limited to V-J combinations with a frequency above 0.0001, which together covered approximately 99% of repertoires. For each V-J combination, a TCR clonal expansion and chaos score was defined as F50 clonal expansion divided by the chaos observed in the TCRdist matrix. Welch's t-statistics and random forest were used to reduce features to 10 to 15 V-J combinations, which were fed into a naive Bayes classifier. Thyroid-blood repertoire similarity was quantified with the Morisita-Horn index. Using fastp trimming at Q25 and MiXCR clonotype assembly, TCRdb reanalyzed the public sequencing data and kept in-frame beta chains. Each CDR3 protein gets just one entry, which takes the most common genes and DNA from the rows behind it. The authors' filters were not applied to this entry. Within this sample are around 1.1 million distinct CDR3 sequences, with 35% to 40% of them counted one time only. 11% of the sample is held by the ten biggest clonotypes.

Here the chain combines TRBV12-5 and TRBJ1-2, with 7 central nucleotides matching TRBD1. What was sequenced was peripheral blood or thyroid tissue (not recorded which). This clonotype originated in an adult man with Graves' hyperthyroidism. The CDR3 in this case is CASGPSRGAKGYTF. The DNA sequence is as follows: TGTGCTAGTGGCCCAAGCAGGGGGGCGAAGGGCTACACCTTC.